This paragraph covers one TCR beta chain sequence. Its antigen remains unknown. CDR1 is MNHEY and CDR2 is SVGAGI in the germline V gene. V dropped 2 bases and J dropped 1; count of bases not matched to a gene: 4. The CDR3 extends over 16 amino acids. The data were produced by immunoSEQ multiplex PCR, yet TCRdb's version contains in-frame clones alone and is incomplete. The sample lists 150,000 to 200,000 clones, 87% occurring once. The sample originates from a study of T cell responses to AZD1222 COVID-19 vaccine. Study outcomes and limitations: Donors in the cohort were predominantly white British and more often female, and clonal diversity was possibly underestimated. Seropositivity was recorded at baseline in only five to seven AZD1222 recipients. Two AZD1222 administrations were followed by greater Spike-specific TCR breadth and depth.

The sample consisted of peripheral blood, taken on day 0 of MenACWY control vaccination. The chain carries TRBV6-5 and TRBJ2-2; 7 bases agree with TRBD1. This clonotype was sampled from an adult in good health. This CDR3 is CASSYGRQGNTGELFF. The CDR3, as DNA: TGTGCCAGCAGTTACGGTCGACAGGGGAACACCGGGGAGCTGTTTTTT.